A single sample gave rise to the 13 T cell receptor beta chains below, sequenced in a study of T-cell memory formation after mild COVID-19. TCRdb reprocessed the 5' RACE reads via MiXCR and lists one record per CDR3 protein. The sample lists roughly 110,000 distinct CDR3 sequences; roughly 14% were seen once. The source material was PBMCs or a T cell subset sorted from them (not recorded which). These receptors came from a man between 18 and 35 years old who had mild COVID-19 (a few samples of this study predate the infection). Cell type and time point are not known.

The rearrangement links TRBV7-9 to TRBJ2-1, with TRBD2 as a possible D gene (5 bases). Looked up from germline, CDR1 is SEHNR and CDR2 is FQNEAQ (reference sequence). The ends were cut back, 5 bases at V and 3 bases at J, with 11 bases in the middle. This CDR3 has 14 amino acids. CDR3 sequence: CASSPSGNYNEQFF. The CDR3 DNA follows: TGTGCCAGCAGCCCCTCGGGGAACTACAATGAGCAGTTCTTC.

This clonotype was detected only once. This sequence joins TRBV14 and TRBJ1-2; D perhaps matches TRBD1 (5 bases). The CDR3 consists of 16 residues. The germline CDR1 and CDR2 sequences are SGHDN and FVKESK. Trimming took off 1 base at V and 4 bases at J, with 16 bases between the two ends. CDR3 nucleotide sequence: TGTGCCAGCAGCCAAGTAAATGTCCAAGGGGCCTATGGCTACACCTTC. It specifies CASSQVNVQGAYGYTF.

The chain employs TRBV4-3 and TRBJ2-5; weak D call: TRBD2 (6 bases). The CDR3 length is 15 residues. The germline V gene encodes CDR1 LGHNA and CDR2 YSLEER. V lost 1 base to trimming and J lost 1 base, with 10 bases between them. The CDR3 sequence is CASSQGSGFQETQYF. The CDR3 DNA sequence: TGCGCCAGCAGCCAAGGTAGCGGATTCCAAGAGACCCAGTACTTC.

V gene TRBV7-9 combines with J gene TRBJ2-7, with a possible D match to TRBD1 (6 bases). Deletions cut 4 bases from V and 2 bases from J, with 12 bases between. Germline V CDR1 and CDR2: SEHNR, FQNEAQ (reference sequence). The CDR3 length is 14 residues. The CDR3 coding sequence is TGTGCCAGCAGCTCACCAGGGGTCCCCTACGAGCAGTACTTC. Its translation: CASSSPGVPYEQYF.

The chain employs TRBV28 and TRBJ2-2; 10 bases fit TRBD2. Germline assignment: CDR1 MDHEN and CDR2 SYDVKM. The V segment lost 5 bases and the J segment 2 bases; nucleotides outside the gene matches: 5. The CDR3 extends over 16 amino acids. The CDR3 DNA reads TGTGCCAGCAGTCTAGCGGGGGCAACTAACACCGGGGAGCTGTTTTTT. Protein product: CASSLAGATNTGELFF.

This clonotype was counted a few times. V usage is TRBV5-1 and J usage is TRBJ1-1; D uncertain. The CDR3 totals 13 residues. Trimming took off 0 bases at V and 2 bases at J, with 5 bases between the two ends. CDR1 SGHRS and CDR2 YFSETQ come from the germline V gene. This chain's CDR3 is CASSLVRNTEAFF. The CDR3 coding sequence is TGCGCCAGCAGCTTGGTGCGAAACACTGAAGCTTTCTTT.

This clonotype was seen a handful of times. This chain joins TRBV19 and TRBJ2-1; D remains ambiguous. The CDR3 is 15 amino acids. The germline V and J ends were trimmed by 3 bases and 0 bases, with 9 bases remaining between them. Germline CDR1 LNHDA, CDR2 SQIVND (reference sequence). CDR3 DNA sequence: TGTGCCAGTAGTATTTCGGTTAGCTCCTACAATGAGCAGTTCTTC. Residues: CASSISVSSYNEQFF. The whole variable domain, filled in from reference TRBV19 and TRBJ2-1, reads DGGITQSPKYLFRKEGQNVTLSCEQNLNHDAMYWYRQDPGQGLRLIYYSQIVNDFQKGDIAEGYSVSREKKESFPLTVTSAQKNPTAFYLCASSISVSSYNEQFFGPGTRLTVL.

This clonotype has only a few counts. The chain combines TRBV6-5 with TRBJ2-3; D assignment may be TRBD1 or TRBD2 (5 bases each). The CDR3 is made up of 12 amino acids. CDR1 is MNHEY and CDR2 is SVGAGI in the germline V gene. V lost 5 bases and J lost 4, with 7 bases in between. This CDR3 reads CASSQGADTQYF. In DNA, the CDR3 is TGTGCCAGCAGTCAGGGAGCAGATACGCAGTATTTT.

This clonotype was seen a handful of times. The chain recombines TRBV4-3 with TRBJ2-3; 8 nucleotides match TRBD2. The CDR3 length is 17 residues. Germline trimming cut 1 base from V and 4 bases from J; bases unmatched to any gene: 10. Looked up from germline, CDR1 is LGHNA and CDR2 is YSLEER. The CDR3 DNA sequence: TGCGCCAGCAGCCAAGGGAGTCTAGGCGGGGGGCCAGATACGCAGTATTTT. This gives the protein CASSQGSLGGGPDTQYF.

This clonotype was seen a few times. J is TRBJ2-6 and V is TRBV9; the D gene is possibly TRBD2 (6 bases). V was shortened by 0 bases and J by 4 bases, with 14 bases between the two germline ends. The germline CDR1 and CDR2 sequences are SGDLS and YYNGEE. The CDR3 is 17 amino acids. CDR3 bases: TGTGCCAGCAGCGTAGTGGGGGGTCCGGGAGGGGCCAACGTCCTGACTTTC. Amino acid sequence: CASSVVGGPGGANVLTF.

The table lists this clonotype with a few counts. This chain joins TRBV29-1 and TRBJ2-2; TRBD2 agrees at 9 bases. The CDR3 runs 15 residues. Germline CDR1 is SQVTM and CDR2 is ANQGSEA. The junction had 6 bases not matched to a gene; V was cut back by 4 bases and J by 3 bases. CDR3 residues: CSVVSGGRDTGELFF. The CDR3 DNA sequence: TGCAGCGTTGTTAGCGGGGGACGGGACACCGGGGAGCTGTTTTTT.

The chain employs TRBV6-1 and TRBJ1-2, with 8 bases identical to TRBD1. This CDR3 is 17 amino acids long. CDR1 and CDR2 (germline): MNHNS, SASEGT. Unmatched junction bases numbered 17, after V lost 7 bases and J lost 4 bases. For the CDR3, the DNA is TGTGCCAGCATCCCAGACAAAGGGTCGGACAGGGCCTATGGCTACACCTTC. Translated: CASIPDKGSDRAYGYTF.

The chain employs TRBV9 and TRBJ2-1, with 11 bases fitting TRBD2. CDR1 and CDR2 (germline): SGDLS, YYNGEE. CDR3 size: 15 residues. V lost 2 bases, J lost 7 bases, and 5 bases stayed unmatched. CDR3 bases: TGTGCCAGCAGCGTTCTAGCGGGGGGCCGGAATGAGCAGTTCTTC. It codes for CASSVLAGGRNEQFF.